A selection of T cell receptor beta chains follows, all from one sample in a study of blood T cells in healthy people across ages. TCRdb recomputed calls from the 5' RACE reads with MiXCR, one row per CDR3 protein. The data show some 920,000 distinct CDR3 sequences, roughly half seen once. Sequencing was carried out using blood. The receptors stem from a woman aged 60 to 75 in good health. CDR3s include the opening cysteine and the closing phenylalanine or tryptophan. D genes are given only for firm matches. Size is omitted from some rows. Given values are once, few, many or a class for expanded clones.

J gene,D gene,V gene,clone size,CDR3 DNA,CDR3 protein
TRBJ1-2,NA,TRBV29-1,NA,TGCAGCGTTTTTGAGGTTGACACAGCTAACTATGGCTACACCTTC,CSVFEVDTANYGYTF
TRBJ2-7,NA,TRBV5-5,few,TGTGCCAGCAGCTTTCGTCACGAGCAGTACTTC,CASSFRHEQYF
TRBJ2-3,TRBD2,TRBV12-3/TRBV12-4,few,TGTGCCAGCAGTCTTAGCGGGAGTCGGACAGATACGCAGTATTTT,CASSLSGSRTDTQYF
TRBJ1-2,NA,TRBV29-1,many,TGCAGCGTTCTGGGAGTGAACTATGGCTACACCTTC,CSVLGVNYGYTF
TRBJ1-1,NA,TRBV11-2,NA,TGTGCCAGCAGCCGAATAACTGAAGCTTTCTTT,CASSRITEAFF
TRBJ2-4,NA,TRBV28,few,TGTGCCAGCAGTTTGGGTGGGACCTCCGGCATTCAGTACTTC,CASSLGGTSGIQYF
TRBJ2-1,NA,TRBV2,NA,TGTGCCAGCAGTGAAGTCAGCGGCGTCTACAATGAGCAGTTCTTC,CASSEVSGVYNEQFF
TRBJ2-1,TRBD2,TRBV7-2,few,TGTGCCACCCAGCGGGGTCCCCTTCCCTACAATGAGCAGTTCTTC,CATQRGPLPYNEQFF
TRBJ2-1,TRBD2,TRBV4-3,NA,TGCGCCAGCAGCCCTTCGGGAGGCCGATACGCCGACAATGAGCAGTTCTTT,CASSPSGGRYADNEQFF
TRBJ2-3,NA,TRBV11-2,NA,TGTGCCAGCGTCCCCGGAGGGTTTAGGGTAGATACGCAGTATTTT,CASVPGGFRVDTQYF
TRBJ1-2,TRBD1,TRBV6-2/TRBV6-3,NA,TGTGCCAGCAGTTACCCACCGGACAGGGAGCATGGCTACACCTTC,CASSYPPDREHGYTF
TRBJ2-5,TRBD1,TRBV20-1,NA,TGCAGTGCTAGAGATCAGGGGGCTCGGGGCGAGACCCAGTACTTC,CSARDQGARGETQYF
TRBJ2-1,TRBD2,TRBV27,NA,TGTGCCAGCAGTTTATATGGGACTACCTACGAGCAGTTCTTC,CASSLYGTTYEQFF
TRBJ2-7,NA,TRBV5-1,NA,TGCGCCAGCAGCGTCCCAGGATCCCTATACGAGCAGTACTTC,CASSVPGSLYEQYF
TRBJ2-3,NA,TRBV11-2,NA,TGTGCCAGCAGCTCAGACTACCACACAGATACGCAGTATTTT,CASSSDYHTDTQYF
TRBJ2-1,TRBD1,TRBV5-1,NA,TGCGCCAGCAGCTCCCGGGACAGGGGGCGCGATGAGCAGTTCTTC,CASSSRDRGRDEQFF
TRBJ2-1,TRBD2,TRBV28,NA,TGTGCCACCAGAGCCATCCCGGGACTAGTCAATGAGCAGTTCTTC,CATRAIPGLVNEQFF
TRBJ2-4,NA,TRBV12-3/TRBV12-4,NA,TGTGCCAGCAGTGTATACACATCTCTGGACATTCAGTACTTC,CASSVYTSLDIQYF
TRBJ1-2,TRBD1,TRBV4-2,NA,TGTGCCAGCAGCCAACTGAACCCCGGGACAGCTAACTATGGCTACACCTTC,CASSQLNPGTANYGYTF
TRBJ2-6,TRBD2,TRBV7-7,once,TGTGCCAGCAGCCCTGTTGCCGGGAGGCCTTCCGGGGCCAACGTCCTGACTTTC,CASSPVAGRPSGANVLTF
TRBJ2-7,TRBD2,TRBV3-1,NA,TGTGTCAGCAGCCAAGTTCTTACTAGCGGGGCCTACAATGAGCAGTACTTC,CVSSQVLTSGAYNEQYF
TRBJ2-7,NA,TRBV5-1,few,TGCGCCAGCAGCTTGGCCGATACGGCGGACGAGCAGTACTTC,CASSLADTADEQYF
TRBJ2-7,TRBD1,TRBV7-9,many,TGTGCCAGCAGGGGACAGGGCTCCTACGAGCAGTACTTC,CASRGQGSYEQYF
TRBJ2-3,NA,TRBV29-1,few,TGCAGCGTTGACAGCACTAGCACAGATACGCAGTATTTT,CSVDSTSTDTQYF
TRBJ1-5,TRBD1,TRBV2,NA,TGTGCCAGCAGACCCAGGGGGCTTCAGCCCCAGCATTTT,CASRPRGLQPQHF
TRBJ2-1,NA,TRBV21-1,NA,TGTGCCAGCAGCAAAAAGTCGTACAATGAGCAGTTCTTC,CASSKKSYNEQFF
TRBJ1-2,NA,TRBV5-1,NA,TGCGCCAGCAGCCAGAACGCGGGGAGAGAGGGCTACACCTTC,CASSQNAGREGYTF
TRBJ1-4,TRBD1,TRBV4-2,NA,TGTGCCAGCAGCCAAACCGGGACAGGGGGTAATGAAAAACTGTTTTTT,CASSQTGTGGNEKLFF
TRBJ1-1,NA,TRBV3-1,NA,TGTGCCAGCAGCCGATCCGGACAGCTTTTTGGAGCTTTCTTT,CASSRSGQLFGAFF
TRBJ2-4,NA,TRBV18,few,TGTGCCAGCTCACCTCAAGGGACCGGGGATGAGCAGTACTTC,CASSPQGTGDEQYF
TRBJ1-5,NA,TRBV27,NA,TGTGCCAGCAGTTCCCACTCCAGTAGCAATCAGCCCCAGCATTTT,CASSSHSSSNQPQHF
TRBJ2-7,NA,TRBV12-3/TRBV12-4,NA,TGTGCCAGCACGTCACGGACACTCTACGAGCAGTACTTC,CASTSRTLYEQYF
TRBJ2-3,TRBD2,TRBV12-3/TRBV12-4,few,TGTGCCAGCAGTTTAGCGCTAGACGGACTAGCGGGTGGGAAGTCCACGCAGTATTTT,CASSLALDGLAGGKSTQYF
TRBJ2-3,NA,TRBV6-2/TRBV6-3,NA,TGTGCCACCGTTCTTATGGGCACAGATACGCAGTATTTT,CATVLMGTDTQYF
TRBJ2-7,TRBD2,TRBV5-1,NA,TGCGCCAGCAGCTTGACTAGCGCCGAGCAGTACTTC,CASSLTSAEQYF
TRBJ2-3,TRBD2,TRBV7-2,few,TGTGCCAGCAGCGCTCTAGCGGGGGGACCAGATACGCAGTATTTT,CASSALAGGPDTQYF
TRBJ2-5,NA,TRBV20-1,few,TGCAGTGCTAGAGAGGGGCTTAAAGAGACCCAGTACTTC,CSAREGLKETQYF
TRBJ2-7,NA,TRBV13,NA,TGTGCCAGCAGCTTAAGGGGTAGGGCCCCCTACGAGCAGTACTTC,CASSLRGRAPYEQYF
TRBJ2-7,NA,TRBV20-1,NA,TGCAGTGCTAGAGATGGGAGGACAGGACTTTACGAGCAGTACTTC,CSARDGRTGLYEQYF
TRBJ1-1,TRBD1,TRBV10-3,NA,TGTGCCATCAGGAGGGGACAGGCGAACACTGAAGCTTTCTTT,CAIRRGQANTEAFF
TRBJ2-5,NA,TRBV6-5,NA,TGTGCCAGCAGTGACTCGGGGACCCAAGAGCAGTACTTC,CASSDSGTQEQYF
TRBJ2-1,TRBD2,TRBV11-2,few,TGTGCCAGCAGCTTGCGGGAGTTCAACTACAATGAGCAGTTCTTC,CASSLREFNYNEQFF
TRBJ2-3,TRBD2,TRBV4-2,NA,TGTGCCAGCAGCCAACTTGCGGGAGGGGAGACAGATACGCAGTATTTT,CASSQLAGGETDTQYF
TRBJ2-7,NA,TRBV25-1,few,TGTGCCAGCAGTGAGTACCCGACCAGCGAGCAGTACTTC,CASSEYPTSEQYF
TRBJ2-2,NA,TRBV20-1,NA,TGCAGTGCTATGTGGGGAATTCGTACCGGGGAGCTGTTTTTT,CSAMWGIRTGELFF
TRBJ2-1,NA,TRBV20-1,NA,TGCAGTGCTAGCCCGGGGACGGAAGCCTACAATGAGCAGTTCTTC,CSASPGTEAYNEQFF
TRBJ2-1,TRBD2,TRBV27,NA,TGTGCCAGCAGTTCTACTAGCGGGAGTGGGAATGAGCAGTTCTTC,CASSSTSGSGNEQFF
TRBJ2-7,NA,TRBV5-1,NA,TGCGCCAGCAGCGCCCTTTTGGAGCCGTTTGCTTACAATGAGCAGTACTTC,CASSALLEPFAYNEQYF
TRBJ2-5,NA,TRBV2,few,TGTGCCAGCATCGGGACTTCAGAGACCCAGTACTTC,CASIGTSETQYF
TRBJ2-5,NA,TRBV20-1,NA,TGCAGTGCTAGGTCTCAGGGGGGTAACCAAGAGACCCAGTACTTC,CSARSQGGNQETQYF
TRBJ2-6,NA,TRBV7-2,NA,TGTGCCAGCAGACGATCCAGCCGCTCTGGGGCCAACGTCCTGACTTTC,CASRRSSRSGANVLTF
TRBJ2-7,TRBD2,TRBV10-3,NA,TGTGCCATGGGAGGGGACTCCTACGAGCAGTACTTC,CAMGGDSYEQYF
TRBJ2-5,TRBD1,TRBV29-1,NA,TGCAGCGTTGGACCGGGACAGGGGGGGGAGACCCAGTACTTC,CSVGPGQGGETQYF